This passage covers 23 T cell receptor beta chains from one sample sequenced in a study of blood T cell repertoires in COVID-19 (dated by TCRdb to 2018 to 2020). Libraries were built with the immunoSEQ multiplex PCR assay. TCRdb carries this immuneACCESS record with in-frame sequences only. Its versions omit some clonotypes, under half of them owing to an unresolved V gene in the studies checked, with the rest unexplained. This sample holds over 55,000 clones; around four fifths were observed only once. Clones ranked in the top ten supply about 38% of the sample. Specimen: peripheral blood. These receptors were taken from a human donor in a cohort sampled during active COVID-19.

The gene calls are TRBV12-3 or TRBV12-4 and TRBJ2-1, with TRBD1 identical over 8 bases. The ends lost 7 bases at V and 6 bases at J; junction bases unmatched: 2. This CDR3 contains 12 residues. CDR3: CASTDRANEQFF. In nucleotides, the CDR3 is TGTGCCAGCACGGACAGGGCCAATGAGCAGTTCTTC.

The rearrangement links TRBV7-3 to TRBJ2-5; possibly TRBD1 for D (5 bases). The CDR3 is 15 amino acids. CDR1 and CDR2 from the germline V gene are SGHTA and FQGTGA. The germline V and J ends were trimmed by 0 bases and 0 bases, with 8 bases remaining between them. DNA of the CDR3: TGTGCCAGCAGCTTAACAGCAGGGAACCAAGAGACCCAGTACTTC. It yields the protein CASSLTAGNQETQYF.

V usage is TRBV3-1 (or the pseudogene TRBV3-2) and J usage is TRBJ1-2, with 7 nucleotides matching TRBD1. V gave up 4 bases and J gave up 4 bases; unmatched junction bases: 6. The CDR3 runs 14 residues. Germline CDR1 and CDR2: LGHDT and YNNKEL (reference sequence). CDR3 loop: CASSPLTGTYGYTF. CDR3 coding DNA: TGTGCCAGCAGCCCTTTGACAGGGACCTATGGCTACACCTTC.

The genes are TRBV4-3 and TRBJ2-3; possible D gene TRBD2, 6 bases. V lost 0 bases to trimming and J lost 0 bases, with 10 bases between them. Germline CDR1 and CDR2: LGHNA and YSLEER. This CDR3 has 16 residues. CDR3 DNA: TGCGCCAGCAGCCAAGACGGAGGGTTTAGCACAGATACGCAGTATTTT. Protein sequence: CASSQDGGFSTDTQYF.

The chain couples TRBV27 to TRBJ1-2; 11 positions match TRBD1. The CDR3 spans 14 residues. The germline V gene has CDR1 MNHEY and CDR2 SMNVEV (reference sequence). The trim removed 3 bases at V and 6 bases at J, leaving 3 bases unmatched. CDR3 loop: CASSFGQGADGYTF. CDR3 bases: TGTGCCAGCAGTTTCGGACAGGGGGCTGATGGCTACACCTTC.

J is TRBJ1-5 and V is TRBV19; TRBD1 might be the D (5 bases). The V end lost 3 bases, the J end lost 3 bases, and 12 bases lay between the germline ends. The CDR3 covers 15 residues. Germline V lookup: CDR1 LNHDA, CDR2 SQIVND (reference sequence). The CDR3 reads CASSIGQTVNQPQHF. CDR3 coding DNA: TGTGCCAGTAGTATCGGACAAACAGTCAATCAGCCCCAGCATTTT.

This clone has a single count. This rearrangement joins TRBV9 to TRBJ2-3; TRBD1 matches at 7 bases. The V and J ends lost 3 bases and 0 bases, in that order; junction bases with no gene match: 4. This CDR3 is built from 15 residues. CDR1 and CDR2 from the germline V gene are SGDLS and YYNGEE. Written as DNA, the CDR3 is TGTGCCAGCAGCGAAAGACAGGGAAGCACAGATACGCAGTATTTT. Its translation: CASSERQGSTDTQYF.

This CDR3 reads CASSPVWTGSTGELFF. The CDR3 nucleotides are TGTGCCAGCTCACCCGTTTGGACAGGGTCTACCGGGGAGCTGTTTTTT. The chain has TRBV18 and TRBJ2-2; 8 bases are shared with TRBD1. CDR3 size: 16 residues. Trimming cost V 3 bases and J 5 bases; bases outside gene matches: 8. CDR1 and CDR2 (germline): KGHSH, LQKENI.

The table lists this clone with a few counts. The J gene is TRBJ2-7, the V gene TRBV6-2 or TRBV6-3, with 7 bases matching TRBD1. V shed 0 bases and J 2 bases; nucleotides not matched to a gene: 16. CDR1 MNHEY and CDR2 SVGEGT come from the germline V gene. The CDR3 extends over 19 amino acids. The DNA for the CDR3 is TGTGCCAGCAGTTACTCCAATAGATGGACAGGAAATGTTGCCTACGAGCAGTACTTC. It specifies CASSYSNRWTGNVAYEQYF.

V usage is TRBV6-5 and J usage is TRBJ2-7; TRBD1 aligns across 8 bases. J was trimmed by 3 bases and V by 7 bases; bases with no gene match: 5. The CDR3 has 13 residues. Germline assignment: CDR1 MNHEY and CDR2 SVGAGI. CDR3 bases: TGTGCCAGCATTCTAGGACAGGGCTACGAGCAGTACTTC. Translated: CASILGQGYEQYF.

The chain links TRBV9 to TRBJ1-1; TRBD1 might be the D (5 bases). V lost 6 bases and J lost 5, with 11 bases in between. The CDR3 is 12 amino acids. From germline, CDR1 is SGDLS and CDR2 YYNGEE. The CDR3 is CASKGPGTEAFF. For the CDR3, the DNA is TGTGCCAGCAAGGGGCCGGGTACTGAAGCTTTCTTT.

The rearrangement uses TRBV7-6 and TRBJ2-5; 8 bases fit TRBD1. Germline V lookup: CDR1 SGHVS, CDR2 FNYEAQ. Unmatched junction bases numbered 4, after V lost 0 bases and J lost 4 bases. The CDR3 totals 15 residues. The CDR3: CASSLAGTGRETQYF. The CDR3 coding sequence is TGTGCCAGCAGCTTAGCCGGGACAGGTAGAGAGACCCAGTACTTC.

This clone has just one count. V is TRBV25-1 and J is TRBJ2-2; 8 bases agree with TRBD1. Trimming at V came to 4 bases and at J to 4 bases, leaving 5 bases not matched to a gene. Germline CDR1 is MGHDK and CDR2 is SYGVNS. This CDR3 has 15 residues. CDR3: CASSGWTGSTGELFF. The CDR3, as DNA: TGTGCCAGCAGTGGCTGGACAGGGAGCACCGGGGAGCTGTTTTTT.

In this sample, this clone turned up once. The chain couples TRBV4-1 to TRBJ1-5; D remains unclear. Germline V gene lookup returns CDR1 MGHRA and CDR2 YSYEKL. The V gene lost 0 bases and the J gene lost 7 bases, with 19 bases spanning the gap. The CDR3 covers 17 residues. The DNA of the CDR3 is TGCGCCAGCAGCCAAGATCCCCTGTGGGGAGGAAACCAGCCCCAGCATTTT. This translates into CASSQDPLWGGNQPQHF.

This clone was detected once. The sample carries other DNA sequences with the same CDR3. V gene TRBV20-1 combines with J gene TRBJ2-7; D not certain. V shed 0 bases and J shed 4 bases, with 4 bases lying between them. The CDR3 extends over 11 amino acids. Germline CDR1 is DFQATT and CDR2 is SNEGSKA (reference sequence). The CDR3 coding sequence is TGCAGTGCTAGAGATAGTTACGAGCAGTACTTC. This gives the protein CSARDSYEQYF.

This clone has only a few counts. The CDR3 here is CASSPASGGRVETQYF. The CDR3 DNA follows: TGTGCCAGCAGCCCAGCTAGCGGGGGGAGGGTGGAGACCCAGTACTTC. The V and J genes are TRBV7-3 and TRBJ2-5, with 11 bases lining up with TRBD2. Per the germline V gene, CDR1 is SGHTA and CDR2 is FQGTGA. This CDR3 is 16 amino acids long. The V segment lost 5 bases and the J segment 5 bases; nucleotides outside the gene matches: 10.

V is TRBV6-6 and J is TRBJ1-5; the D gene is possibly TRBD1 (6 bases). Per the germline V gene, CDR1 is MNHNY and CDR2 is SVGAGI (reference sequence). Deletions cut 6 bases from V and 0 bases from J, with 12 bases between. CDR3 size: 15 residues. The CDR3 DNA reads TGTGCCAGCAGAAAGGGGGGGGATAGCAATCAGCCCCAGCATTTT. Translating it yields CASRKGGDSNQPQHF.

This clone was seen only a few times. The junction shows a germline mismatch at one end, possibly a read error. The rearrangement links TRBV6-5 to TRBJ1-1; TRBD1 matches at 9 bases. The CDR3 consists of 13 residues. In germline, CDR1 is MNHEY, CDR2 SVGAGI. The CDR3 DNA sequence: TGTGCCAGTCCCGGGACAGGGAACGCTGAAGCTTTCTTT. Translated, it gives CASPGTGNAEAFF.

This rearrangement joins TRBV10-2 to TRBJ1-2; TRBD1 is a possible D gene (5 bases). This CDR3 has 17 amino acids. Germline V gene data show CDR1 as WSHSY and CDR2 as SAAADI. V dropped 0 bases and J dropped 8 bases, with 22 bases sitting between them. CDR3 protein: CASSESRDFNRVWGYTF. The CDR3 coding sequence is TGCGCCAGCAGTGAGTCGAGGGACTTTAATCGGGTGTGGGGCTACACCTTC.

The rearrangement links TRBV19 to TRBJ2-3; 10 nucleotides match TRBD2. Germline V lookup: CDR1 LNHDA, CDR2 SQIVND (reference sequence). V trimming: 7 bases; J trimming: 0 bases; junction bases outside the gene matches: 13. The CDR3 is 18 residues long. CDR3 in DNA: TGTGCCAGTACCCAAACCAGGACTAGCGGACGTAGCACAGATACGCAGTATTTT. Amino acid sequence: CASTQTRTSGRSTDTQYF. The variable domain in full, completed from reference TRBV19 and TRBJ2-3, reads DGGITQSPKYLFRKEGQNVTLSCEQNLNHDAMYWYRQDPGQGLRLIYYSQIVNDFQKGDIAEGYSVSREKKESFPLTVTSAQKNPTAFYLCASTQTRTSGRSTDTQYFGPGTRLTVL.

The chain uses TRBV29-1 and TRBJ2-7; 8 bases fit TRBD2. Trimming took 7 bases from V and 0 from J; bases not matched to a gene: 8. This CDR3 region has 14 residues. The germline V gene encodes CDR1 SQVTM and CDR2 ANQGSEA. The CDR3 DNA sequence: TGCAGCGCCTCTCGGGGGGGAAGCTCCTACGAGCAGTACTTC. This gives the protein CSASRGGSSYEQYF.

CDR3 nucleotide sequence: TGTGCCAGCAGAGATACAGGGGCCGCGCTTGGCTACACCTTC. Its protein product is CASRDTGAALGYTF. The chain couples TRBV6-5 to TRBJ1-2, with 7 bases identical to TRBD1. The germline V gene encodes CDR1 MNHEY and CDR2 SVGAGI. Losses at the gene ends were 6 bases for V and 7 bases for J; bases not matched to a gene: 11. There are 14 residues in the CDR3.

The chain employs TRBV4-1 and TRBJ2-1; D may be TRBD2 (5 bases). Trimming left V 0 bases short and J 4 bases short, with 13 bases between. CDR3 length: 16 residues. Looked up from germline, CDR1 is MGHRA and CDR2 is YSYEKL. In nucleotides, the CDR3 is TGCGCCAGCAGCCAAGATTGGGCCCGGGAATACAATGAGCAGTTCTTC. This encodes CASSQDWAREYNEQFF.